This TCR beta chain was identified during a study of beta chain features in type 1 diabetes. Study conclusions and caveats: It was among patients, rather than healthy donors, that naive, central memory and Treg TCRB repertoires appeared more similar. The VDJ junctions of type 1 diabetes patients carried fewer insertions and more deletions.

Trimming pared 7 bases from V and 5 bases from J, leaving 17 bases between. The germline gives CDR1 SGHTA, CDR2 FQGNSA. The CDR3 totals 14 residues. Sequencing targeted expressed TCRB transcripts, as all isolated RNA had been reverse transcribed. Here immunoSEQ multiplex PCR was the method, and the copy in TCRdb shows in-frame clones only, minus some. Of hundreds of thousands of clones listed, around 68% were seen once; the top ten hold approximately 0.053%. Every donor had blood drawn once into heparin, roughly 120 mL on average. Using CD45RO/CCR7/CD25/CD127/CD95/CD27, CD4+ naive, central memory, regulatory and stem cell-like memory cells were sorted. This clone was observed once. Its matching antigen is unknown.

Sequenced: naive CD4+ T cells from blood. The genes are TRBV7-2 and TRBJ2-5; D possibly matches TRBD1 or TRBD2 (6 bases each). The sequence derives from a man aged 25-45 years in good health. This CDR3 reads CASTVRGEDETQYF. The CDR3 bases are TGTGCCAGCACCGTAAGGGGGGAGGATGAGACCCAGTACTTC.